The next 8 T cell receptor beta chains were all read from a single sample in a study of breast tumors, draining lymph nodes, adjacent tissues. TCRdb redid the calling of the multiplex PCR reads with MiXCR, one entry per CDR3 protein. This sample has about 20,000 distinct CDR3 sequences, with less than 35% found just once. The material sequenced was breast tumor tissue. The receptors derive from a female donor with breast cancer. Some clones in this sample may be carry-over from other donors' samples.

This clonotype was counted many times. The rearrangement joins TRBV18 to TRBJ2-3; TRBD2 matches 12 bases. The ends lost 6 bases at V and 4 bases at J; junction bases unmatched: 5. CDR3 length equals 15 residues. Germline assignment: CDR1 KGHSH and CDR2 LQKENI. In nucleotides, the CDR3 is TGTGCCAGCTCGCCGACTAGCGGGAGTCCAGATACGCAGTATTTT. Its protein is CASSPTSGSPDTQYF.

There are many counts of this clonotype. The V call is TRBV20-1, the J call TRBJ2-3, with 12 bases identical to TRBD2. The CDR3 runs to 16 residues. Per germline, CDR1 DFQATT and CDR2 SNEGSKA (reference sequence). Trimming took 1 base from V and 6 from J; bases not matched to a gene: 8. In DNA form, the CDR3 reads TGCAGTGCTAGAGTCCTAGCGGGAGGGCCATCCGATACGCAGTATTTT. Amino acid sequence: CSARVLAGGPSDTQYF.

This clonotype showed up many times. The rearrangement uses TRBV7-6 and TRBJ2-1; possibly TRBD1 for D (6 bases). The CDR3 is 13 residues long. Germline-derived CDR1 and CDR2 are SGHVS and FNYEAQ. V shed 5 bases and J shed 7 bases, with 12 bases lying between them. This chain's CDR3 is CASSHYRENEQFF. The CDR3 nucleotides read TGTGCCAGCAGCCATTACAGGGAAAATGAGCAGTTCTTC. Full variable domain (rest looked up from reference TRBV7-6 and TRBJ2-1): GAGVSQSPRYKVTKRGQDVALRCDPISGHVSLYWYRQALGQGPEFLTYFNYEAQQDKSGLPNDRFSAERPEGSISTLTIQRTEQRDSAMYRCASSHYRENEQFFGPGTRLTVL.

The sample holds many counts of this clonotype. The chain combines TRBV3-1 with TRBJ2-1; 12 nucleotides align to TRBD2. Trimming at V came to 1 base and at J to 3 bases, leaving 4 bases not matched to a gene. Germline-derived CDR1 and CDR2 are LGHDT and YNNKEL (reference sequence). The CDR3 loop spans 17 amino acids. CDR3 sequence: CASSQGTSGIIYNEQFF. In DNA form, the CDR3 reads TGTGCCAGCAGCCAAGGGACTAGCGGGATTATCTACAATGAGCAGTTCTTC.

This clonotype was counted ten times or more. The chain is built from TRBV30 and TRBJ2-3; D not certain. Deletions cut 0 bases from V and 2 bases from J, with 12 bases between. CDR1 and CDR2 from the germline V gene are GTSNPN and SVGIG (reference sequence). CDR3 size: 15 residues. The DNA for the CDR3 is TGTGCCTGGAGTGTTGGGGTGGGGAACACAGATACGCAGTATTTT. It codes for CAWSVGVGNTDTQYF.

In this sample, this clonotype turned up many times. The chain recombines TRBV2 with TRBJ1-4, with 7 bases matching TRBD1. The germline gives CDR1 SNHLY, CDR2 FYNNEI. After removal of 3 bases from V and 7 bases from J, the junction contained 5 bases not matched to a gene. The CDR3 has 14 amino acids. The DNA of the CDR3 is TGTGCCAGCAGTGACGTCAGGGGGGGTGAAAAACTGTTTTTT. Amino acids: CASSDVRGGEKLFF.

The chain combines TRBV10-3 with TRBJ2-1; no definite D call. CDR1 is ENHRY and CDR2 is SYGVKD in the germline V gene. CDR3 length: 13 amino acids. V was cut by 1 base and J by 3 bases, with 4 bases left in between. The CDR3 spells CAISEFSYNEQFF. The CDR3 bases are TGTGCCATCAGTGAGTTCAGCTACAATGAGCAGTTCTTC.

By share of the sample, this clonotype is medium-sized (0.01 to 0.1%). This sequence joins TRBV19 and TRBJ1-2, with a tentative D call TRBD1 (5 bases). There are 14 residues in the CDR3. Germline lookup yields CDR1 LNHDA and CDR2 SQIVND (reference sequence). V shed 5 bases and J shed 3 bases, with 13 bases lying between them. CDR3 nucleotides: TGTGCCAGTAGTCGGGCGGGGGACCACTATGGCTACACCTTC. It specifies CASSRAGDHYGYTF.